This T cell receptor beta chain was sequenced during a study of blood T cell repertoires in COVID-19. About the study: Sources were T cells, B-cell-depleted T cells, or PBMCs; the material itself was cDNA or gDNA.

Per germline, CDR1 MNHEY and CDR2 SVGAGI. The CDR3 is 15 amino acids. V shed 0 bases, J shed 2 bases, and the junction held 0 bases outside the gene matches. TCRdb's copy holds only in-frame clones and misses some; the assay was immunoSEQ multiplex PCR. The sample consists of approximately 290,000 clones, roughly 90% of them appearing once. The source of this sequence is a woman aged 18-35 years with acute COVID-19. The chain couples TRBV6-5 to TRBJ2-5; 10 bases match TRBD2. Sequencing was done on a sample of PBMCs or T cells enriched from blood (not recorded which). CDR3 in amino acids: CASSYSTSGQETQYF. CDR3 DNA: TGTGCCAGCAGTTACTCGACTAGCGGGCAAGAGACCCAGTACTTC.